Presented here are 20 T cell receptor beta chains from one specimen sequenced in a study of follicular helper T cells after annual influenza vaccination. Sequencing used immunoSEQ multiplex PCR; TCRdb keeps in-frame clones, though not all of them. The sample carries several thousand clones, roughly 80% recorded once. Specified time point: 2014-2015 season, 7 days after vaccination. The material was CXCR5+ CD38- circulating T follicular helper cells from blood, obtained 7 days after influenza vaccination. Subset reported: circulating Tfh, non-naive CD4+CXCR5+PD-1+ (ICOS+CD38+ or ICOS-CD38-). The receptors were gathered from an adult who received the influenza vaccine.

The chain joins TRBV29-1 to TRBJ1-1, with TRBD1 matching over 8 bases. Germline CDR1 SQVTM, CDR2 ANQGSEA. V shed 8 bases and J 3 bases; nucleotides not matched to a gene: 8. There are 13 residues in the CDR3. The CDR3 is CSFQGAPDTEAFF. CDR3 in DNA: TGCAGCTTCCAGGGGGCGCCGGACACTGAAGCTTTCTTT. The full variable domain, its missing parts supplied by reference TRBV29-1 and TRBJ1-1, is SAVISQKPSRDICQRGTSLTIQCQVDSQVTMMFWYRQQPGQSLTLIATANQGSEATYESGFVIDKFPISRPNLTFSTLTVSNMSPEDSSIYLCSFQGAPDTEAFFGQGTRLTVV.

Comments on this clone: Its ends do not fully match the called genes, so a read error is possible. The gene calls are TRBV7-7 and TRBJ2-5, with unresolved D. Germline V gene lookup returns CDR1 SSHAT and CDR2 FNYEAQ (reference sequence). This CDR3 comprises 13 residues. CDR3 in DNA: TGTGCTAGCAGCTCATCACAAACAGAATCCCAGTACTTC. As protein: CASSSSQTESQYF.

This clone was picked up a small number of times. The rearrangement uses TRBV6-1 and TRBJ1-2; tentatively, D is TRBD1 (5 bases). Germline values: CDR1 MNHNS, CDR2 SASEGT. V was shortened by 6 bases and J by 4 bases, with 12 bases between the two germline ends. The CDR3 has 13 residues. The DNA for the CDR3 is TGTGCCAGCAGCCGGGACCATCTCTATGGCTACACCTTC. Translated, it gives CASSRDHLYGYTF.

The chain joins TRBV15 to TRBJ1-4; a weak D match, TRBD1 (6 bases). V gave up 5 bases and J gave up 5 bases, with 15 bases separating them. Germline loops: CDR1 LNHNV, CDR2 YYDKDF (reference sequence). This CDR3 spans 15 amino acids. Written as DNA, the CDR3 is TGTGCCACCAGCGGAGGGGGGGCGGGGAATGAAAAACTGTTTTTT. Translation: CATSGGGAGNEKLFF.

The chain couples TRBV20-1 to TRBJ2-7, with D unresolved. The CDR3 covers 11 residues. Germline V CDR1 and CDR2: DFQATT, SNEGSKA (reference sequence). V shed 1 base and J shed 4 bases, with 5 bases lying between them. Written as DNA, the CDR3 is TGCAGTGCTAGAGGGTTGTACGAGCAGTACTTC. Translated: CSARGLYEQYF.

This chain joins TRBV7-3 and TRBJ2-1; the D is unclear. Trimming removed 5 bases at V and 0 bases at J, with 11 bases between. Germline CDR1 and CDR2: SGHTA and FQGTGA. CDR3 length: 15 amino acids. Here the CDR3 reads CASSGSGLSYNEQFF. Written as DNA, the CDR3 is TGTGCCAGCAGCGGCTCTGGCCTCTCCTACAATGAGCAGTTCTTC. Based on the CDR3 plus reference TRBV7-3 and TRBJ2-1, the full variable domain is GAGVSQTPSNKVTEKGKYVELRCDPISGHTALYWYRQSLGQGPEFLIYFQGTGAADDSGLPNDRFFAVRPEGSVSTLKIQRTERGDSAVYLCASSGSGLSYNEQFFGPGTRLTVL.

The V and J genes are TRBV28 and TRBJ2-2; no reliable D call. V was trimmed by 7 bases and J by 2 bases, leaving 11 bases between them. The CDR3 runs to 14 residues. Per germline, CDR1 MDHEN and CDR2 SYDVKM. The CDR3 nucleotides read TGTGCCAGCAACGCGCATGGAAACACCGGGGAGCTGTTTTTT. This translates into CASNAHGNTGELFF.

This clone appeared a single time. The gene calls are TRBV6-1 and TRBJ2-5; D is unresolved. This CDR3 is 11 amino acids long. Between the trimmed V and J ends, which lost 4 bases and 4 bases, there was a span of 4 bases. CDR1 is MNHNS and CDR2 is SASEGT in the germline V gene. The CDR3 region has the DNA TGTGCCAGCAGTGGGTTAGAGACCCAGTACTTC. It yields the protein CASSGLETQYF.

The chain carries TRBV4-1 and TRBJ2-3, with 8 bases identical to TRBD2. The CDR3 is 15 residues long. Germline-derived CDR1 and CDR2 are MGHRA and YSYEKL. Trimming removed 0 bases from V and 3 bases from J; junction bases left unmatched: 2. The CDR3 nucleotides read TGCGCCAGCAGCCAAGACGGCGGGAGGACAGATACGCAGTATTTT. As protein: CASSQDGGRTDTQYF.

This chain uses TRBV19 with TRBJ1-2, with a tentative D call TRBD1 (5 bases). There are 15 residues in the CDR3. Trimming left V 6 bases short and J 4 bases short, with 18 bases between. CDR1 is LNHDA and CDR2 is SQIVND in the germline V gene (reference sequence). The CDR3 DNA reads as TGTGCCAGTAGACCCCCGGGGGAAGCCGTCTATGGCTACACCTTC. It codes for CASRPPGEAVYGYTF. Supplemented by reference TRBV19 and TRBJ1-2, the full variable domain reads DGGITQSPKYLFRKEGQNVTLSCEQNLNHDAMYWYRQDPGQGLRLIYYSQIVNDFQKGDIAEGYSVSREKKESFPLTVTSAQKNPTAFYLCASRPPGEAVYGYTFGSGTRLTVV.

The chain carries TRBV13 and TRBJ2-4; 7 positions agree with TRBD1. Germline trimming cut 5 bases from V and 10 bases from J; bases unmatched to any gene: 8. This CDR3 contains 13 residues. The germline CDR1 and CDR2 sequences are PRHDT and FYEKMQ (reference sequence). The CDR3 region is CASSRTGAGIQYF. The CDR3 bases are TGTGCCAGCAGCCGCACAGGGGCAGGGATTCAGTACTTC.

CDR3 coding DNA: TGTGCCAGCAGGGATGAAAAACTGTTTTTT. It is translated as CASRDEKLFF. The chain carries TRBV6-1 and TRBJ1-4; the D is unclear. V lost 6 bases to trimming and J lost 6 bases, with 2 bases between them. The CDR3 runs to 10 residues. Germline loops: CDR1 MNHNS, CDR2 SASEGT.

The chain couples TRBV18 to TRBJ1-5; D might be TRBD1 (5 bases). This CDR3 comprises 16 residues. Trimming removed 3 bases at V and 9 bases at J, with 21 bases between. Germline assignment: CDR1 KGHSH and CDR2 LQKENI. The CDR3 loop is CASSPLPGPEGGPQHF. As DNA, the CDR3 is TGTGCCAGCTCACCCCTGCCGGGGCCCGAAGGCGGGCCCCAGCATTTT.

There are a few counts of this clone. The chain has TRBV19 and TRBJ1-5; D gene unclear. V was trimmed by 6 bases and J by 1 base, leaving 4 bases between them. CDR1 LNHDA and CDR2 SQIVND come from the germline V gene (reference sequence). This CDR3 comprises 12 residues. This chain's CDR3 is CASRQSNQPQHF. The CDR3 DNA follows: TGTGCCAGTAGACAGAGCAATCAGCCCCAGCATTTT.

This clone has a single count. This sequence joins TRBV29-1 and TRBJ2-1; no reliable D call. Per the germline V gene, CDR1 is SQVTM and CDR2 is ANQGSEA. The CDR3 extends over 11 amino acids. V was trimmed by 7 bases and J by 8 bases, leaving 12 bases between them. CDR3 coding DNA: TGCAGCGCCCGGACGTGGGATGAGCAGTTCTTC. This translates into CSARTWDEQFF.

Here the CDR3 DNA reads TGCAGCGCGAGGACAGGGTGGACAGATACGCAGTATTTT. Translated, it gives CSARTGWTDTQYF. The chain joins TRBV29-1 to TRBJ2-3, with TRBD1 identical over 8 bases. The CDR3 has 13 residues. In germline, CDR1 is SQVTM, CDR2 ANQGSEA. J lost 3 bases, V lost 7 bases, and 6 bases had no gene match.

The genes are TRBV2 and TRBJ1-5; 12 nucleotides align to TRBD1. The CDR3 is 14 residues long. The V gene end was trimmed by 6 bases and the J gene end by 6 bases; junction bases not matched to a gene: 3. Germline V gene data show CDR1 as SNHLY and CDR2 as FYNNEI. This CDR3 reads CASSRDRGLQPQHF. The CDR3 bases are TGTGCCAGCAGCCGGGACAGGGGGCTTCAGCCCCAGCATTTT.

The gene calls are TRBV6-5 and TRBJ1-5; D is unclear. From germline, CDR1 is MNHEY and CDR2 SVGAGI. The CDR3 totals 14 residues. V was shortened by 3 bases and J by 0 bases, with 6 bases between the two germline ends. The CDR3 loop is CASSYDPSNQPQHF. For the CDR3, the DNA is TGTGCCAGCAGTTATGACCCTAGCAATCAGCCCCAGCATTTT.

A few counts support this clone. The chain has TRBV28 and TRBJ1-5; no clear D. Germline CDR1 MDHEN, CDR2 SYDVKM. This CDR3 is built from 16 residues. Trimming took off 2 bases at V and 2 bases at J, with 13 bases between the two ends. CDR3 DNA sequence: TGTGCCAGCAGTTTACTCACCGGCGACGGCAATCAGCCCCAGCATTTT. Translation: CASSLLTGDGNQPQHF.

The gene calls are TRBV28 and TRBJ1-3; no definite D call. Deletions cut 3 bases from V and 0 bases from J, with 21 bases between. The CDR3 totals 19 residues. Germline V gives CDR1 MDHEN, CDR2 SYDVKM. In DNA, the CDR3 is TGTGCCAGCAGTTTCCCTCTCGGTCGCTCTTTAAGCTCTGGAAACACCATATATTTT. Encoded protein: CASSFPLGRSLSSGNTIYF.